There are many counts of the clone carrying this TCR beta chain. No antigen is known for it. A modified ARM-PCR protocol with three rounds of nested PCR amplified TCRbeta. TCRdb reanalysed the multiplex PCR reads using MiXCR and keeps one entry per CDR3 protein. This sample has roughly 67,000 distinct CDR3 sequences, with about 60% found just once. This specimen belongs to a study of tumor and adjacent non-tumor tissue in lung cancer. Study outcomes and limitations: Tumor repertoires had a smaller top 100 clone share than normal lung. TCR diversity was significantly greater in tumor than normal lung tissue.

The template was RNA from unsorted bulk tissue. Donors were chemotherapy-naive, newly diagnosed lung cancer surgical patients in China, August–late 2014. The V gene lost 8 bases and the J gene lost 0 bases, with 8 bases spanning the gap. Germline assignment: CDR1 SNHLY and CDR2 FYNNEI. The CDR3 length is 13 residues. The specimen sequenced was lung tumor tissue. The receptor was derived from a man between 50 and 59 years old with non-small cell lung cancer. The chain joins TRBV2 to TRBJ1-3; no reliable D call. CDR3 in amino acids: CASAQDSGNTIYF. As DNA, the CDR3 is TGTGCCAGCGCCCAGGACTCTGGAAACACCATATATTTT.